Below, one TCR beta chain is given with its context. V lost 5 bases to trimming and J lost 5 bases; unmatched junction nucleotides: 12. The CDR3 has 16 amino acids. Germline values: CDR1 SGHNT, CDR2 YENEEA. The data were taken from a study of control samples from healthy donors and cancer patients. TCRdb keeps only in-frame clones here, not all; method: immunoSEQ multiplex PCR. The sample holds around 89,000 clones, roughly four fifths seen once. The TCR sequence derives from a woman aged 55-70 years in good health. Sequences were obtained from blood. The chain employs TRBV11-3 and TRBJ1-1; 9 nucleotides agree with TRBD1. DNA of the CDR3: TGTGCCAGCAGCGCACGCCCAACCGGGACAGGGACTGAAGCTTTCTTT. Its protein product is CASSARPTGTGTEAFF. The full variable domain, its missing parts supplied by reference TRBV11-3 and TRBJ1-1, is EAGVVQSPRYKIIEKKQPVAFWCNPISGHNTLYWYLQNLGQGPELLIRYENEEAVDDSQLPKDRFSAERLKGVDSTLKIQPAELGDSAVYLCASSARPTGTGTEAFFGQGTRLTVV.